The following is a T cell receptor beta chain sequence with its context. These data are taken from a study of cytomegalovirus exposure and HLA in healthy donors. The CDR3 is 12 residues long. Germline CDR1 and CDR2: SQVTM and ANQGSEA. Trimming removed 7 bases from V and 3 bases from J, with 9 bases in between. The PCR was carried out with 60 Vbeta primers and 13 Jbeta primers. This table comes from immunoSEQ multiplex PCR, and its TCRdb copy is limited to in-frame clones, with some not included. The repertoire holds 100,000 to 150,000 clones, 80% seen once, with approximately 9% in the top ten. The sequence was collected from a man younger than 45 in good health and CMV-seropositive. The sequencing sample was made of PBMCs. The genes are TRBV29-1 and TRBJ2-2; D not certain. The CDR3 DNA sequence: TGCAGCGCTTCGACATACACCGGGGAGCTGTTTTTT. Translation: CSASTYTGELFF.